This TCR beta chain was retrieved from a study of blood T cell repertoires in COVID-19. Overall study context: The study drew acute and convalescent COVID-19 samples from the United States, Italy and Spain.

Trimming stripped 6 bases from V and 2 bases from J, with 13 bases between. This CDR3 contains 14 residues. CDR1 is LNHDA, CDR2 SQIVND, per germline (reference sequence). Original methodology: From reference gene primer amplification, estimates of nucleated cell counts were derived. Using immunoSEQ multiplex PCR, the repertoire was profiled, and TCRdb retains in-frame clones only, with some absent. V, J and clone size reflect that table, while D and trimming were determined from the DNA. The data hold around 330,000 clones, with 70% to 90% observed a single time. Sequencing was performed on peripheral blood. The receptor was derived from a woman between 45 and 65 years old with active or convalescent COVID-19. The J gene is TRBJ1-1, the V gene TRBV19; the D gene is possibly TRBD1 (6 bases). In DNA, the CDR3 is TGTGCCAGTAGAGCGACAGGAGAAAACACTGAAGCTTTCTTT. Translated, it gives CASRATGENTEAFF.